The clone carrying this T cell receptor (beta chain) was observed many times. The antigen remains unidentified. The sample is drawn from a study of CD8+ T cells in alopecia areata. About the study: Scalp area affected, as a percentage, set the severity score of treated patients.

Noted treatment: oral pan-JAK inhibitor, 5-10 mg twice daily. Collected material from alopecia areata patients comprised lesional scalp punch biopsies and peripheral blood. Investigators isolated RNA and reverse transcribed it into cDNA to act as the sequencing template. The repertoire was sequenced with immunoSEQ multiplex PCR; TCRdb's copy has only in-frame clones and lacks some. The repertoire holds roughly 200,000 clones, with around two fifths as singletons. Germline V CDR1 and CDR2: SGHAT, FQDESV (reference sequence). The CDR3 runs to 13 residues. The V and J ends lost 2 bases and 5 bases respectively, with 7 bases between them. Study-wide results and caveats: Uncertainty about whether baseline CD8+ expansion is linked to response remains, with one nonresponder. Scalp sequencing also captures normal skin's resident alphabeta T cells.

The sequencing used CD4+ T cells sorted from blood, collected around week 37, from a patient treated with tofacitinib. The genes are TRBV11-1 and TRBJ2-1; a weak D match, TRBD2 (5 bases). The origin of this receptor is a human donor with alopecia areata. CDR3 loop: CASSLWENNEQFF. CDR3 coding DNA: TGTGCCAGCAGCTTATGGGAGAACAATGAGCAGTTCTTC.